The entry below gives a single TCR beta chain sequence along with its context. The sample is drawn from a study of blood T cell repertoires in COVID-19. Assay: immunoSEQ multiplex PCR; the TCRdb copy retains only in-frame clones and omits some. The profile shows about 410,000 clones, roughly 89% of them singletons. Per germline, CDR1 MNHEY and CDR2 SMNVEV (reference sequence). The CDR3 runs 16 residues. V shed 6 bases and J shed 0 bases, with 18 bases lying between them. The V and J genes are TRBV27 and TRBJ2-7; perhaps TRBD1 as D (7 bases). Sequencing input: peripheral blood. This sequence was found in a woman in her thirties with active or convalescent COVID-19. The CDR3 is CASRATGQGGSYEQYF. The CDR3 coding sequence is TGTGCCAGCAGAGCTACAGGGCAGGGGGGCTCCTACGAGCAGTACTTC.